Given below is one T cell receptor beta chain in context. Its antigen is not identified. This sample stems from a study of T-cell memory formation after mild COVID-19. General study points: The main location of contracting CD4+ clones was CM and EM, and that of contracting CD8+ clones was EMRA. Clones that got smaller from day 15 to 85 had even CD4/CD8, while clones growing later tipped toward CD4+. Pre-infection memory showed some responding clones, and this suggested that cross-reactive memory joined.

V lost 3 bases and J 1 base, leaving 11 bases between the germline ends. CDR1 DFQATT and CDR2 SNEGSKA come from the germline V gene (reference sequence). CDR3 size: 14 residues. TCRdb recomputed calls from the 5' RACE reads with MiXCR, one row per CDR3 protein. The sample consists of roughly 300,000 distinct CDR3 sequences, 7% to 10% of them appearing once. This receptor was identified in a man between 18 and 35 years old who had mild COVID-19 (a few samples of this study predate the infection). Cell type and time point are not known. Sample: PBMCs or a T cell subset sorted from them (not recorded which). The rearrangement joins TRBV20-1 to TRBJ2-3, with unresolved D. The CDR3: CSARYSLGTDTQYF. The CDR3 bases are TGCAGTGCTAGGTACTCCTTGGGCACAGATACGCAGTATTTT.